The T cell receptor (beta chain) described here comes from a study of control samples from healthy donors and cancer patients. Sequenced by immunoSEQ multiplex PCR; TCRdb stores in-frame clones only, minus some. This repertoire shows about 39,000 clones, 65% to 85% found once; its top ten account for 20% to 25%. The CDR3 contains 15 residues. Germline values: CDR1 SQVTM, CDR2 ANQGSEA. V was pared by 6 bases and J by 5 bases, with 12 bases of the junction left unmatched. This TCR came from a woman aged 55-70 years with lung cancer. What was sequenced was PBMCs. This chain links TRBV29-1 with TRBJ2-2; 7 bases line up with TRBD1. The CDR3 loop is CSVKGPGQRTGELFF. The CDR3 nucleotides read TGCAGCGTCAAAGGACCGGGACAGAGAACCGGGGAGCTGTTTTTT.